Each of the 27 T cell receptor beta chains below was sequenced from the same sample in a study of follicular helper T cells after annual influenza vaccination. Data came from immunoSEQ multiplex PCR; TCRdb stores just in-frame clones and leaves some out. The table shows some 7,300 clones, with over 80% occurring only once. Time point indicated: 2015-2016 season, 7 days after influenza vaccination. The sample consisted of CXCR5+ CD38- circulating T follicular helper cells from blood, taken 7 days after influenza vaccination. Subset described: circulating Tfh, non-naive CD4+CXCR5+PD-1+ (ICOS+CD38+ or ICOS-CD38-). All receptors derive from an adult who received the influenza vaccine.

J is TRBJ2-7 and V is TRBV7-2; 7 bases are shared with TRBD2. The CDR3 has 13 residues. Trimming removed 5 bases from V and 1 base from J; junction bases left unmatched: 2. From germline, CDR1 is SGHTA and CDR2 FQGNSA. The CDR3 reads CASSNGGSYEQYF. DNA of the CDR3: TGTGCCAGCAGCAACGGGGGGTCCTACGAGCAGTACTTC.

The genes are TRBV7-9 and TRBJ2-1; TRBD2 aligns across 8 bases. J gave up 15 bases and V 4 bases, and 17 bases lay outside the gene matches. The germline gives CDR1 SEHNR, CDR2 FQNEAQ (reference sequence). The CDR3 loop spans 15 amino acids. CDR3 in DNA: TGTGCCAGCAGCTCCTCTTCTCTAGCGGGCCCTCCTAGGTTCTTC. Translated, it gives CASSSSSLAGPPRFF.

CDR3 DNA: TGCGCCAGCAGCCCTAGCGTAGGGTACACTGAAGCTTTCTTT. Translating gives CASSPSVGYTEAFF. The V gene is TRBV4-1, the J gene TRBJ1-1; D is unresolved. Germline V gives CDR1 MGHRA, CDR2 YSYEKL. V was trimmed by 4 bases and J by 3 bases, leaving 12 bases between them. The CDR3 totals 14 residues.

The CDR3, as DNA: TGTGCCAGCCTCAGGGACCCCAATCAGCCCCAGCATTTT. It yields the protein CASLRDPNQPQHF. This chain uses TRBV28 with TRBJ1-5; a possible D gene is TRBD1 (5 bases). The germline gives CDR1 MDHEN, CDR2 SYDVKM. V lost 8 bases and J lost 3, with 11 bases in between. This CDR3 has 13 amino acids.

The V call is TRBV7-8, the J call TRBJ2-2; 8 nucleotides match TRBD1. Germline V gene lookup returns CDR1 SGHVS and CDR2 FQNEAQ. J lost 2 bases, V lost 3 bases, and 2 bases had no gene match. CDR3 length: 15 amino acids. CDR3 sequence (DNA): TGTGCCAGCAGCTTCGGGACAGGAAACACCGGGGAGCTGTTTTTT. It yields the protein CASSFGTGNTGELFF.

This clone showed up just a few times. The rearrangement uses TRBV15 and TRBJ2-7; 10 bases map to TRBD2. The CDR3 loop spans 16 amino acids. With V trimmed by 1 base and J by 3 bases, 6 bases remained unmatched. Germline V gene sequence: CDR1 LNHNV, CDR2 YYDKDF (reference sequence). CDR3 bases: TGTGCCACCAGCAGAGGATCGGGACTAGCGTTCTACGAGCAGTACTTC. This gives the protein CATSRGSGLAFYEQYF.

The chain links TRBV6-5 to TRBJ1-2; D is unclear. Trimming stripped 1 base from V and 0 bases from J, with 9 bases between. Germline values: CDR1 MNHEY, CDR2 SVGAGI. CDR3 length: 15 residues. The CDR3 region is CASSYLRTSNYGYTF. For the CDR3, the DNA is TGTGCCAGCAGTTACTTGAGGACGTCTAACTATGGCTACACCTTC.

This clone was picked up a small number of times. The V call is TRBV18, the J call TRBJ2-7; D is ambiguous. Looked up from germline, CDR1 is KGHSH and CDR2 is LQKENI. This CDR3 has 13 amino acids. V shed 4 bases and J shed 4 bases, with 11 bases lying between them. CDR3 coding DNA: TGTGCCAGCTCACTCCTAGAAGGGTACGAGCAGTACTTC. It specifies CASSLLEGYEQYF. Filled out from reference TRBV18 and TRBJ2-7, the complete variable domain reads NAGVMQNPRHLVRRRGQEARLRCSPMKGHSHVYWYRQLPEEGLKFMVYLQKENIIDESGMPKERFSAEFPKEGPSILRIQQVVRGDSAAYFCASSLLEGYEQYFGPGTRLTVT.

This clone was picked up a small number of times. The J gene is TRBJ1-2, the V gene TRBV6-5, with D possibly matching TRBD1 (5 bases). The ends were cut back, 0 bases at V and 4 bases at J, with 12 bases in the middle. There are 15 residues in the CDR3. The germline V gene has CDR1 MNHEY and CDR2 SVGAGI. CDR3 DNA: TGTGCCAGCAGTTACTCGATTGGGGGGTCCTATGGCTACACCTTC. Its translation is CASSYSIGGSYGYTF.

The chain combines TRBV2 with TRBJ2-2; TRBD2 is a possible D gene (5 bases). CDR1 is SNHLY, CDR2 FYNNEI, per germline. Trimming shortened V by 3 bases and J by 4 bases, and 12 bases separated the two germline ends. The CDR3 has 15 amino acids. CDR3 sequence (DNA): TGTGCCAGCAGTGAGAGGGTTGAGGGCACCGGGGAGCTGTTTTTT. It specifies CASSERVEGTGELFF.

This chain joins TRBV6-1 and TRBJ1-1; D is undetermined. The V gene's germline CDR1 is MNHNS and CDR2 SASEGT. The CDR3 spans 14 residues. Trimming removed 0 bases at V and 6 bases at J, with 11 bases between. CDR3 bases: TGTGCCAGCAGTGAAGCGGCCTCTCGTGCTGAAGCTTTCTTT. This translates into CASSEAASRAEAFF.

J is TRBJ2-1 and V is TRBV7-3; D may be TRBD1 (8 bases). This CDR3 region has 15 residues. CDR1 is SGHTA, CDR2 FQGTGA, per germline. V was cut by 5 bases and J by 1 base, with 12 bases left in between. The CDR3 DNA reads TGTGCCAGCAGCACACAGGGGGGGTCCTACAATGAGCAGTTCTTC. Amino acids: CASSTQGGSYNEQFF.

The sample holds one count of this clone. The chain couples TRBV2 to TRBJ1-1; 8 nucleotides line up with TRBD1. The germline CDR1 and CDR2 sequences are SNHLY and FYNNEI. V lost 4 bases and J lost 7; bases outside the gene matches: 5. This CDR3 is built from 13 residues. Here the CDR3 reads CASSVGQGGEAFF. CDR3 DNA: TGTGCCAGCAGTGTAGGACAGGGTGGTGAAGCTTTCTTT.

The rearrangement links TRBV7-8 to TRBJ1-1, with 12 bases matching TRBD1. This CDR3 is built from 17 residues. The V gene's germline CDR1 is SGHVS and CDR2 FQNEAQ. Losses at the gene ends were 6 bases for V and 5 bases for J; bases not matched to a gene: 13. CDR3 amino acids: CASSFRDRGLGKTEAFF. In DNA form, the CDR3 reads TGTGCCAGCAGTTTCCGGGACAGGGGGCTGGGGAAAACTGAAGCTTTCTTT.

This chain joins TRBV7-9 and TRBJ2-5; 8 bases line up with TRBD2. The germline V gene encodes CDR1 SEHNR and CDR2 FQNEAQ (reference sequence). J gave up 5 bases and V 3 bases, and 17 bases lay outside the gene matches. The CDR3 runs to 18 residues. CDR3 nucleotides: TGTGCCAGCAGCTTGGGAGTCGGGGGTAGCGGGACTATCGAGACCCAGTACTTC. Its translation is CASSLGVGGSGTIETQYF. Full variable domain (missing parts from reference TRBV7-9 and TRBJ2-5): DTGVSQNPRHKITKRGQNVTFRCDPISEHNRLYWYRQTLGQGPEFLTYFQNEAQLEKSRLLSDRFSAERPKGSFSTLEIQRTEQGDSAMYLCASSLGVGGSGTIETQYFGPGTRLLVL.

The V call is TRBV15, the J call TRBJ2-3; D not certain. The CDR3 contains 14 residues. Germline CDR1 is LNHNV and CDR2 is YYDKDF (reference sequence). V dropped 1 base and J dropped 0 bases, with 5 bases sitting between them. The CDR3 is CATSRVPSTDTQYF. In nucleotides, the CDR3 is TGTGCCACCAGCAGAGTACCGAGCACAGATACGCAGTATTTT.

V gene TRBV28 combines with J gene TRBJ1-5; D is perhaps TRBD1 (5 bases). Germline-derived CDR1 and CDR2 are MDHEN and SYDVKM. Deletions cut 3 bases from V and 5 bases from J, with 17 bases between. CDR3 size: 16 residues. In DNA, the CDR3 is TGTGCCAGCAGTTTGCAGGGTTTTAGGGTCCATCAGCCCCAGCATTTT. The encoded protein is CASSLQGFRVHQPQHF.

The chain employs TRBV7-3 and TRBJ2-3; D gene unclear. The CDR3 runs 12 residues. Trimming cost V 5 bases and J 2 bases, with 5 bases left between them. The germline V gene has CDR1 SGHTA and CDR2 FQGTGA. This chain's CDR3 is CASSLDTDTQYF. CDR3 DNA sequence: TGTGCCAGCAGCCTCGACACAGATACGCAGTATTTT.

The gene calls are TRBV9 and TRBJ2-2; D is uncertain. Germline CDR1 and CDR2: SGDLS and YYNGEE. There are 12 residues in the CDR3. The V end was cut by 3 bases, the J end by 4 bases, with 4 bases between. The CDR3 region is CASSDSTGELFF. The CDR3 DNA reads TGTGCCAGCAGCGACAGCACCGGGGAGCTGTTTTTT.

The CDR3 loop reads CASSPGTSGLYEQYF. The DNA of the CDR3 is TGTGCCAGCAGCCCCGGGACTAGCGGCTTGTACGAGCAGTACTTC. This chain connects TRBV4-2 to TRBJ2-7, with 11 bases matching TRBD2. This CDR3 spans 15 amino acids. Germline V gives CDR1 LGHNA, CDR2 YNFKEQ. Trimming at V came to 4 bases and at J to 4 bases, leaving 6 bases not matched to a gene.

V usage is TRBV9 and J usage is TRBJ2-1, with D perhaps matching TRBD2 (6 bases). V dropped 2 bases and J dropped 5 bases, with 17 bases sitting between them. The CDR3 has 16 amino acids. CDR1 is SGDLS and CDR2 is YYNGEE in the germline V gene. The CDR3 is CASSVGNRDSHNEQFF. The CDR3, as DNA: TGTGCCAGCAGCGTGGGCAACCGGGACTCGCACAATGAGCAGTTCTTC.

The gene calls are TRBV28 and TRBJ1-5, with a weak D call TRBD1 (5 bases). Germline V gene data show CDR1 as MDHEN and CDR2 as SYDVKM. Between the trimmed V and J ends, which lost 2 bases and 7 bases, there was a span of 12 bases. CDR3 size: 14 residues. The CDR3 DNA sequence: TGTGCCAGCAGTTTAGCCCGGAGGGGCCAGCCCCAGCATTTT. Encoded protein: CASSLARRGQPQHF.

This clone was observed a single time. The genes are TRBV7-3 and TRBJ2-5; no definite D call. V dropped 0 bases and J dropped 3 bases, with 5 bases sitting between them. This CDR3 comprises 13 residues. Germline lookup yields CDR1 SGHTA and CDR2 FQGTGA. In nucleotides, the CDR3 is TGTGCCAGCAGCTTAACAGGGAAAGAGACCCAGTACTTC. Residues: CASSLTGKETQYF.

The chain has TRBV7-2 and TRBJ2-3, with D perhaps given as TRBD1 or TRBD2 (5 bases each). The germline V and J ends were trimmed by 6 bases and 0 bases, with 13 bases remaining between them. Germline CDR1 is SGHTA and CDR2 is FQGNSA. CDR3 size: 15 residues. This chain's CDR3 is CASRIQGGSTDTQYF. CDR3 sequence (DNA): TGTGCCAGCAGAATTCAGGGCGGGAGCACAGATACGCAGTATTTT. Looking up the rest from reference TRBV7-2 and TRBJ2-3 gives the full variable domain: GAGVSQSPSNKVTEKGKDVELRCDPISGHTALYWYRQSLGQGLEFLIYFQGNSAPDKSGLPSDRFSAERTGGSVSTLTIQRTQQEDSAVYLCASRIQGGSTDTQYFGPGTRLTVL.

This sequence joins TRBV7-6 and TRBJ2-1, with TRBD1 as a possible D gene (6 bases). V was pared by 5 bases and J by 2 bases, with 16 bases between. The germline V gene has CDR1 SGHVS and CDR2 FNYEAQ. This CDR3 has 16 residues. CDR3 sequence (DNA): TGTGCCAGCAGCCTCACTACAGGGCTTGCCTACAATGAGCAGTTCTTC. Its translation: CASSLTTGLAYNEQFF.

V is TRBV5-1 and J is TRBJ2-5, with TRBD2 as a possible D gene (5 bases). The length of the CDR3 is 13 residues. Deletions cut 0 bases from V and 5 bases from J, with 8 bases between. From germline, CDR1 is SGHRS and CDR2 YFSETQ. CDR3 nucleotide sequence: TGCGCCAGCAGCTTGGGTGGCGGGGAGACCCAGTACTTC. Protein: CASSLGGGETQYF.

The chain uses TRBV13 and TRBJ1-1; D is unclear. Looked up from germline, CDR1 is PRHDT and CDR2 is FYEKMQ (reference sequence). The CDR3 length is 12 residues. V lost 5 bases, J lost 1 base, and 5 bases lay in between. Written as DNA, the CDR3 is TGTGCCAGCAGCCGAAAGAACACTGAAGCTTTCTTT. Its protein product is CASSRKNTEAFF.